Following are 30 T cell receptor beta chains from one sample sequenced in a study of regulatory T cells in long-lasting Graves disease. CDR3 regions were amplified by Arm-PCR using iRepertoire HTBI primers to build TCR beta libraries. From the multiplex PCR reads, TCRdb called clonotypes with MiXCR, one entry per CDR3 protein. The table records roughly 400,000 distinct CDR3 sequences, 20% to 25% of them present only once. The time point denotes: persistent/refractory GD, antithyroid drugs over 5 years with positive TRAb. Preparation of the TCR library used RNA extracted from PBMCs. This specimen consisted of peripheral blood mononuclear cells (PBMCs), obtained when the disease was refractory, from a patient treated with antithyroid drugs. These TCRs come from a female donor with Graves disease.

This clonotype was found many times. The rearrangement uses TRBV10-2 and TRBJ2-5; TRBD2 matches 7 bases. V dropped 6 bases and J dropped 2; count of bases not matched to a gene: 18. Looked up from germline, CDR1 is WSHSY and CDR2 is SAAADI. The CDR3 runs 18 residues. The CDR3: CASSPISPRESWQETQYF. In nucleotides, the CDR3 is TGCGCCAGCAGCCCTATCAGTCCGCGGGAGTCATGGCAAGAGACCCAGTACTTC.

This chain's CDR3 is CGFTLAGGTEAFF. The CDR3, as DNA: TGCGGTTTCACTTTGGCCGGGGGCACTGAAGCTTTCTTT. V is TRBV20-1 and J is TRBJ1-1, with D possibly matching TRBD1 (5 bases). The CDR3 contains 13 residues. The V gene's germline CDR1 is DFQATT and CDR2 SNEGSKA (reference sequence).

This clonotype turned up a few times. The chain links TRBV20-1 to TRBJ1-5; TRBD1 might be the D (5 bases). The CDR3 totals 17 residues. V dropped 0 bases and J dropped 0 bases, with 15 bases sitting between them. Germline V gene data show CDR1 as DFQATT and CDR2 as SNEGSKA (reference sequence). As DNA, the CDR3 is TGCAGTGCTAGAGAGGGGGGTTGGTATACTAGCAATCAGCCCCAGCATTTT. It is translated as CSAREGGWYTSNQPQHF.

The V call is TRBV20-1, the J call TRBJ2-1, with D uncertain. V lost 5 bases and J lost 0, with 8 bases in between. The CDR3 totals 13 residues. The V gene's germline CDR1 is DFQATT and CDR2 SNEGSKA (reference sequence). This CDR3 reads CSAGGVSYNEQFF. The CDR3, as DNA: TGCAGTGCTGGTGGGGTCTCCTACAATGAGCAGTTCTTC.

This clonotype was seen many times. The V and J genes are TRBV10-1 and TRBJ2-5; D not resolved. V lost 3 bases, J lost 6 bases, and 14 bases lay in between. CDR3 length: 14 residues. Per the germline V gene, CDR1 is WNHNN and CDR2 is SYGVQD (reference sequence). CDR3 nucleotides: TGCGCCAGCAGTGAAAACGGCTACTCAAAGACCCAGTACTTC. As protein: CASSENGYSKTQYF.

This clonotype was picked up a small number of times. The chain joins TRBV7-9 to TRBJ2-5, with D maybe TRBD2 (6 bases). The CDR3 is made up of 13 amino acids. V lost 5 bases to trimming and J lost 5 bases, with 12 bases between them. The germline CDR1 and CDR2 sequences are SEHNR and FQNEAQ (reference sequence). CDR3 protein: CASSERAWETQYF. The DNA of the CDR3 is TGTGCCAGCAGCGAGCGGGCCTGGGAGACCCAGTACTTC.

This chain connects TRBV19 to TRBJ2-1; D remains unclear. The CDR3 consists of 14 residues. Germline CDR1 LNHDA, CDR2 SQIVND (reference sequence). The V end lost 5 bases, the J end lost 6 bases, and 14 bases lay between the germline ends. CDR3 loop: CASSPGRRVNEQFF. The CDR3 DNA is TGTGCCAGTAGTCCCGGACGTCGAGTCAATGAGCAGTTCTTC.

Turning to this clonotype: This may stem from a read error, because a much larger clone lies one nucleotide away. The chain employs TRBV6-1 and TRBJ1-1; D is uncertain. This CDR3 is built from 12 residues. The V gene's germline CDR1 is MNHNS and CDR2 SASEGT. V lost 6 bases and J 7 bases, leaving 12 bases between the germline ends. CDR3 bases: TGTGCCAGCAGCCCATTCGAGTGTGAAGCTTTCTTT. Translating gives CASSPFECEAFF.

Ten or more counts support this clonotype. The rearrangement joins TRBV28 to TRBJ2-2; TRBD2 aligns across 10 bases. This CDR3 is built from 16 residues. Germline V gene data show CDR1 as MDHEN and CDR2 as SYDVKM. Losses at the gene ends were 5 bases for V and 7 bases for J; bases not matched to a gene: 10. The chain's CDR3 is CASSPPSGRAGGELFF. DNA for the CDR3: TGTGCCAGCAGTCCCCCCAGCGGGAGGGCCGGCGGGGAGCTGTTTTTT.

The gene calls are TRBV19 and TRBJ2-1, with a possible D match to TRBD2 (6 bases). V lost 7 bases and J lost 7, with 17 bases in between. CDR1 is LNHDA, CDR2 SQIVND, per germline (reference sequence). The CDR3 is 14 amino acids. The CDR3 region has the DNA TGTGCCAGTACCCCCCCCGGGAGACTGAATGAGCAGTTCTTC. As protein: CASTPPGRLNEQFF.

This clonotype was seen repeatedly, ten times or more. The chain employs TRBV20-1 and TRBJ1-4, with D possibly being TRBD1 (6 bases). Trimming cost V 1 base and J 10 bases, with 13 bases left between them. The CDR3 covers 13 residues. Germline values: CDR1 DFQATT, CDR2 SNEGSKA (reference sequence). The CDR3 spells CSARVAGDAKLFF. CDR3 nucleotides: TGCAGTGCTAGAGTGGCAGGGGATGCAAAACTGTTTTTT.

This clonotype appeared many times. V is TRBV20-1 and J is TRBJ1-2, with TRBD1 as a possible D gene (5 bases). There are 15 residues in the CDR3. Trimming pared 6 bases from V and 1 base from J, leaving 18 bases between. Germline V gives CDR1 DFQATT, CDR2 SNEGSKA (reference sequence). The CDR3 DNA reads TGCAGTGCGAATCCCGCCCAACAGGATAACTATGGCTACACCTTC. Protein product: CSANPAQQDNYGYTF.

This clonotype was observed many times. This sequence joins TRBV5-6 and TRBJ2-5, with TRBD1 as a possible D gene (6 bases). V was trimmed by 4 bases and J by 5 bases, leaving 15 bases between them. The CDR3 runs 14 residues. Germline V gene sequence: CDR1 SGHDT, CDR2 YYEEEE. CDR3 protein: CASSQRGIGETQYF. CDR3 sequence (DNA): TGTGCCAGCAGCCAGAGGGGGATCGGGGAGACCCAGTACTTC.

This clonotype turned up a few times. The junction differs from germline at one of its ends, possibly a read error. The J gene is TRBJ2-7, the V gene TRBV4-1; perhaps TRBD1 as D (6 bases). Germline V gives CDR1 MGHRA, CDR2 YSYEKL. The CDR3 consists of 16 residues. CDR3: CASSQGGQAFAYEQYF. Here the CDR3 DNA reads TGTGCCAGCAGCCAAGGGGGTCAAGCCTTTGCCTACGAGCAGTACTTC.

This clonotype was counted many times. The chain uses TRBV28 and TRBJ1-2; 7 positions agree with TRBD1. The CDR3 loop spans 11 amino acids. The J segment lost 7 bases and the V segment lost 4 bases, leaving 0 bases of the junction unmatched. Germline lookup yields CDR1 MDHEN and CDR2 SYDVKM. The CDR3 bases are TGTGCCAGCAGTTACAGGGGTGGCTACACCTTC. Translation: CASSYRGGYTF.

This clonotype was observed many times. This chain uses TRBV28 with TRBJ2-5, with 7 positions matching TRBD1. With V trimmed by 0 bases and J by 2 bases, 0 bases remained unmatched. The V gene's germline CDR1 is MDHEN and CDR2 SYDVKM. The CDR3 contains 14 residues. CDR3 bases: TGTGCCAGCAGTTTATGGGGACAGCAAGAGACCCAGTACTTC. It is translated as CASSLWGQQETQYF.

The chain links TRBV12-3 or TRBV12-4 to TRBJ2-7; 14 bases map to TRBD2. There are 17 residues in the CDR3. The J segment lost 3 bases and the V segment lost 6 bases, leaving 10 bases of the junction unmatched. CDR3 sequence: CASSSRTSGRSLYEQYF. CDR3 sequence (DNA): TGTGCCAGCAGCTCCCGGACTAGCGGGAGGTCCCTCTACGAGCAGTACTTC.

The genes are TRBV29-1 and TRBJ2-7, with D tentatively TRBD1 or TRBD2 (5 bases each). V dropped 3 bases and J dropped 1 base, with 16 bases sitting between them. CDR3 length: 15 residues. Germline assignment: CDR1 SQVTM and CDR2 ANQGSEA. The CDR3 DNA sequence: TGCAGCGTTGAGTGGGGACGGGGTCGGTCCTACGAGCAGTACTTC. Protein product: CSVEWGRGRSYEQYF.

This clonotype showed up many times. V gene TRBV6-1 combines with J gene TRBJ2-2; 7 nucleotides align to TRBD1. The CDR3 extends over 15 amino acids. The junction had 4 bases not matched to a gene; V was cut back by 5 bases and J by 1 base. CDR1 is MNHNS and CDR2 is SASEGT in the germline V gene. The CDR3 loop is CASSLNRGNTGELFF. CDR3 nucleotide sequence: TGTGCCAGCAGTCTCAACAGGGGGAACACCGGGGAGCTGTTTTTT.

This clonotype was detected ten times or more. This rearrangement joins TRBV20-1 to TRBJ1-5; 7 bases map to TRBD1. Per germline, CDR1 DFQATT and CDR2 SNEGSKA (reference sequence). The length of the CDR3 is 13 residues. Unmatched junction bases numbered 6, after V lost 5 bases and J lost 5 bases. CDR3 nucleotide sequence: TGCAGTGCTGGAACAGGGGCCTATCAGCCCCAGCATTTT. Translated, it gives CSAGTGAYQPQHF.

This clonotype was found many times. V is TRBV18 and J is TRBJ2-5; D ambiguous. Germline V gene sequence: CDR1 KGHSH, CDR2 LQKENI. The CDR3 is 13 amino acids. The V and J ends lost 2 bases and 10 bases respectively, with 14 bases between them. CDR3 in amino acids: CASSPATAVVQYF. CDR3 nucleotide sequence: TGTGCCAGCTCACCAGCCACGGCTGTAGTCCAGTACTTC. The full variable domain, with the rest looked up from reference TRBV18 and TRBJ2-5, is NAGVMQNPRHLVRRRGQEARLRCSPMKGHSHVYWYRQLPEEGLKFMVYLQKENIIDESGMPKERFSAEFPKEGPSILRIQQVVRGDSAAYFCASSPATAVVQYFGPGTRLLVL.

V and J are TRBV6-1 and TRBJ1-2; tentative D call: TRBD1 (5 bases). Trimming stripped 1 base from V and 3 bases from J, with 6 bases between. Per the germline V gene, CDR1 is MNHNS and CDR2 is SASEGT. This CDR3 has 13 amino acids. The CDR3 region has the DNA TGTGCCAGCAGTGAAGGACAGTACTATGGCTACACCTTC. This codes for CASSEGQYYGYTF.

Many counts were recorded for this clonotype. The chain recombines TRBV28 with TRBJ2-7, with 8 positions matching TRBD2. With 2 bases clipped from V and 4 bases from J, the junction kept 10 bases outside the gene matches. Germline V lookup: CDR1 MDHEN, CDR2 SYDVKM. CDR3 length equals 16 residues. CDR3 loop: CASSLGTPGLGYEQYF. In DNA form, the CDR3 reads TGTGCCAGCAGTTTAGGAACCCCGGGACTAGGTTACGAGCAGTACTTC.

Ten or more counts support this clonotype. This rearrangement joins TRBV6-2 or TRBV6-3 to TRBJ1-2; TRBD1 matches 11 bases. The germline gives CDR1 MNHEY, CDR2 SVGEGT. The CDR3 spans 15 residues. With 6 bases clipped from V and 7 bases from J, the junction kept 10 bases outside the gene matches. CDR3 in DNA: TGTGCCAGCAGCTCCCCGGGACAGGGGGAATCTGGCTACACCTTC. Translated: CASSSPGQGESGYTF.

The chain combines TRBV4-1 with TRBJ2-7; 8 nucleotides match TRBD1. J gave up 1 base and V 6 bases, and 8 bases lay outside the gene matches. Germline CDR1 reads MGHRA; CDR2 reads YSYEKL. The CDR3 is 15 residues long. The CDR3 region is CASSYGQGNSYEQYF. The CDR3 region has the DNA TGCGCCAGCAGTTACGGACAGGGAAATTCCTACGAGCAGTACTTC.

This clonotype came up many times. The chain joins TRBV11-2 to TRBJ1-1, with TRBD1 as a possible D gene (6 bases). There are 14 residues in the CDR3. V was trimmed by 5 bases and J by 6 bases, leaving 16 bases between them. Germline V lookup: CDR1 SGHAT, CDR2 FQNNGV. The CDR3 DNA sequence: TGTGCCAGCAGCCTACAGGGAATTGCCGCTGAAGCTTTCTTT. The encoded protein is CASSLQGIAAEAFF. Full variable domain (outside the CDR3, taken from reference TRBV11-2 and TRBJ1-1): EAGVAQSPRYKIIEKRQSVAFWCNPISGHATLYWYQQILGQGPKLLIQFQNNGVVDDSQLPKDRFSAERLKGVDSTLKIQPAKLEDSAVYLCASSLQGIAAEAFFGQGTRLTVV.

The table lists this clonotype with many counts. The gene calls are TRBV28 and TRBJ2-7; no clear D. The V end was cut by 3 bases, the J end by 3 bases, with 15 bases between. The CDR3 is 15 amino acids. The V gene's germline CDR1 is MDHEN and CDR2 SYDVKM. CDR3 sequence: CASSLVIERGYEQYF. CDR3 DNA: TGTGCCAGCAGTTTGGTAATCGAGAGAGGCTACGAGCAGTACTTC.

This clonotype was found a few times. This sequence joins TRBV7-2 and TRBJ1-3; D might be TRBD1 (5 bases). The germline CDR1 and CDR2 sequences are SGHTA and FQGNSA. Trimming shortened V by 4 bases and J by 4 bases, and 14 bases separated the two germline ends. The CDR3 totals 15 residues. CDR3 DNA sequence: TGTGCCAGCAGCTCTCAGGGCAGGATCGGAAACACCATATATTTT. It is translated as CASSSQGRIGNTIYF.

This clonotype was recorded at least ten times. The chain recombines TRBV28 with TRBJ2-7; no firm D call. This CDR3 has 15 residues. Trimming removed 2 bases at V and 1 base at J, with 12 bases between. Germline V gives CDR1 MDHEN, CDR2 SYDVKM. The CDR3 DNA is TGTGCCAGCAGTTTAGATGCCAGACCGTCCTACGAGCAGTACTTC. It encodes CASSLDARPSYEQYF. Full variable domain (rest looked up from reference TRBV28 and TRBJ2-7): DVKVTQSSRYLVKRTGEKVFLECVQDMDHENMFWYRQDPGLGLRLIYFSYDVKMKEKGDIPEGYSVSREKKERFSLILESASTNQTSMYLCASSLDARPSYEQYFGPGTRLTVT.

This clonotype appeared many times. The chain employs TRBV7-8 and TRBJ2-7; 11 bases are a match to TRBD2. Looked up from germline, CDR1 is SGHVS and CDR2 is FQNEAQ. The V and J ends lost 5 bases and 4 bases, in that order; junction bases with no gene match: 4. CDR3 length: 14 amino acids. CDR3 sequence (DNA): TGTGCCAGCAGCATCTCTAGCGGGAGGTACGAGCAGTACTTC. It translates to CASSISSGRYEQYF.